The rows below give T cell receptor beta chains drawn from one sample of a study of cytomegalovirus exposure and HLA in healthy donors. The assay was immunoSEQ multiplex PCR, and TCRdb's table has in-frame clones only and misses some. Here the sample spans around 140,000 clones, about 10% being singletons. Sequenced: PBMCs. Receptors originate from a woman aged 35 to 49 in good health and CMV-seropositive. The CDR3 runs from the conserved cysteine through the conserved F or W. Fields, in order: V gene, D gene, clone size, J gene, CDR3 DNA, CDR3 protein. D genes are given only for firm matches. Only some rows state a clone size, as once, few, many or a class for expanded clones.

TRBV19,.,.,TRBJ1-4,TGTGCCAGTAGCAAACAGGTTTTAAATGAAAAACTGTTTTTT,CASSKQVLNEKLFF
TRBV5-1,.,.,TRBJ2-2,TGCGCCAGCAGCCCGGACTCCCTCAACACCGGGGAGCTGTTTTTT,CASSPDSLNTGELFF
TRBV2,TRBD1,few,TRBJ2-1,TGTGCCAGCAGTTCGGGACAGGCTGGGATAGGGGAGCAGTTCTTC,CASSSGQAGIGEQFF
TRBV6-5,TRBD1,few,TRBJ1-2,TGTGCCAGCAGTTACTTGTACAGGGGCGGCTACACCTTC,CASSYLYRGGYTF
TRBV9,.,few,TRBJ1-3,TGTGCCAGCAGCTCCGTACAGGGCACTGGGTGGTCCAACACCATATATTTT,CASSSVQGTGWSNTIYF
TRBV7-8,TRBD1,few,TRBJ2-5,TGTGCCAGCAGCTTACTCGGGACAGTCCAAGAGACCCAGTACTTC,CASSLLGTVQETQYF
TRBV7-2,.,.,TRBJ2-1,TGTGCCAGCAGCTTCGAGCGGCGGCCTTACAATGAGCAGTTCTTC,CASSFERRPYNEQFF
TRBV5-4,TRBD2,few,TRBJ2-3,TGTGCCAGCACCACGGGTGGTAGCGGGGGGGCTGGAGATACGCAGTATTTT,CASTTGGSGGAGDTQYF
TRBV14,.,few,TRBJ1-2,TGTGCCAGCAGCCTGACATCACCAGGCGGCTACACCTTC,CASSLTSPGGYTF
TRBV5-1,TRBD2,many,TRBJ2-3,TGCGCCAGCAGCGGCGGGGGGAGGGCAGATACGCAGTATTTT,CASSGGGRADTQYF
TRBV5-5,TRBD2,few,TRBJ2-5,TGTGCCAGCAGCTGGGGACTAGCGGGGGGGGAGACCCAGTACTTC,CASSWGLAGGETQYF
TRBV2,.,few,TRBJ2-5,TGTGCCAGCAGGGACAGAGGAGAGACCCAGTACTTC,CASRDRGETQYF
TRBV7-9,TRBD2,few,TRBJ2-7,TGTGCCAGCAGCTCAAACGGGGGGGCCTACGAGCAGTACTTC,CASSSNGGAYEQYF
TRBV5-6,.,.,TRBJ2-1,TGTGCCAGCAGCCCGGGACATCTCTCCTACAATGAGCAGTTCTTC,CASSPGHLSYNEQFF
TRBV5-1,TRBD1,.,TRBJ1-1,TGCGCCAGCAGCGCTACAGGGGGCGTGAACACTGAAGCTTTCTTT,CASSATGGVNTEAFF
TRBV7-2,.,few,TRBJ1-2,TGTGCCAGCAGCCGAAGCGGGGGAGAGATCACCAACTATGGCTACACCTTC,CASSRSGGEITNYGYTF
TRBV19,.,.,TRBJ2-2,TGTGCCAGTAGTATACAGGGAACGAACACCGGGGAGCTGTTTTTT,CASSIQGTNTGELFF
TRBV6-6,.,many,TRBJ1-1,TGTGCCAGCAGTTACGGGCAGGGGATCGCTGAAGCTTTCTTT,CASSYGQGIAEAFF
TRBV5-1,TRBD2,.,TRBJ2-5,TGCGCCAGCAGCTCGGGATCTGGCGGGGGACCACAAGAGACCCAGTACTTC,CASSSGSGGGPQETQYF
TRBV9,TRBD2,.,TRBJ2-3,TGTGCCAGCAGCCCCCGACTAGCGGGGGGCACAGATACGCAGTATTTT,CASSPRLAGGTDTQYF
TRBV5-1,TRBD1,few,TRBJ2-2,TGCGCCAGCAGCTCTGGGACAGGGGGAACAAACACCGGGGAGCTGTTTTTT,CASSSGTGGTNTGELFF
TRBV18,.,few,TRBJ2-2,TGTGCCAGCTCACTCGACAGGAACACCGGGGAGCTGTTTTTT,CASSLDRNTGELFF
TRBV5-1,TRBD1,few,TRBJ2-7,TGCGCCAGCAGCCCCGGGACAGGAGATCCCTACGAGCAGTACTTC,CASSPGTGDPYEQYF
TRBV2,TRBD2,few,TRBJ2-3,TGTGCCAGCAGGACTGCGGGGGGGCGGAGAGATACGCAGTATTTT,CASRTAGGRRDTQYF